The present T cell receptor (beta chain) was sequenced within a study of somatic mutations in cytotoxic T cells in rheumatoid arthritis. Study-wide findings and caveats: A largest CD8+ clone above 20% of CD8+ cells occurred in about an eighth of the roughly 60 patients.

Profiled with immunoSEQ multiplex PCR; TCRdb holds only in-frame clones, not every one. This table has more than 12,000 clones, about nine tenths appearing once. As to this clone: No antigen is known for it.

V was pared by 0 bases and J by 3 bases, with 7 bases between. CDR1 is SGHRS and CDR2 is YFSETQ in the germline V gene. This CDR3 is built from 14 residues. Sample: CD4+ T cells sorted from blood. The TCR sequence derives from a man aged 65 to 79 with rheumatoid arthritis. V is TRBV5-1 and J is TRBJ2-1, with D unclear. CDR3 amino acids: CASSLGSFYNEQFF. The CDR3 coding sequence is TGCGCCAGCAGCTTGGGTTCCTTCTACAATGAGCAGTTCTTC.